This T cell receptor beta chain is from a study of control samples from healthy donors and cancer patients. Only in-frame clones appear in the TCRdb table, and some are missing; sequencing was by immunoSEQ multiplex PCR. Here the sample spans approximately 100,000 clones, around 89% being singletons. CDR3 length: 15 amino acids. The junction had 7 bases not matched to a gene; V was cut back by 5 bases and J by 4 bases. The V gene's germline CDR1 is MNHEY and CDR2 SMNVEV (reference sequence). J is TRBJ1-5 and V is TRBV27; 8 bases agree with TRBD1. This TCR was sampled from a man aged 25 to 40 in good health. Sample: blood. CDR3 in amino acids: CASSPRQGINQPQHF. CDR3 coding DNA: TGTGCCAGCAGTCCCAGACAGGGGATAAATCAGCCCCAGCATTTT.